Below, one T cell receptor beta chain is given with its context. This sample was taken from a study of cytomegalovirus exposure and HLA in healthy donors. Clones were read by immunoSEQ multiplex PCR, and TCRdb kept only the in-frame ones, dropping some. The repertoire includes 86,000 or so clones, almost 97% of them detected once, and roughly 1.6% sits in the top ten. V dropped 5 bases and J dropped 2; count of bases not matched to a gene: 3. The CDR3 runs to 14 residues. CDR1 SGHTA and CDR2 FQGNSA come from the germline V gene. The chain links TRBV7-2 to TRBJ2-7, with TRBD2 matching over 10 bases. The sequencing input was PBMCs. The sequence came from a man aged 18 to 29 in good health and CMV-seropositive. CDR3 residues: CASSRLAGTYEQYF. CDR3 coding DNA: TGTGCCAGCAGCCGACTAGCGGGTACCTACGAGCAGTACTTC.